This T cell receptor beta chain was obtained from a study of blood T cells in healthy people across ages. Overall study: Template-switching capture recovered about one barcoded beta molecule per two T cells. Regarding the study as a whole: Estimated diversity, derived from one million T cells, was regarded as an underestimate. Higher diversity and more naive CD4+ cells were features of long-lived donors, compared to aged donors.

The study recruited healthy Caucasian donors from Russia who were aged about 6 to 95. Primed by a sample-barcoded 5' primer and a J-beta primer mix, a second PCR proceeded for 7 to 11 cycles. MiXCR, run by TCRdb on the 5' RACE reads, gives a single entry per CDR3 protein. The table includes roughly 1,500,000 distinct CDR3 sequences, 42% detected once. With regard to this clonotype: The antigen is unknown.

Trimming left V 5 bases short and J 6 bases short, with 16 bases between. CDR1 is SQVTM, CDR2 ANQGSEA, per germline. The CDR3 has 13 amino acids. The receptor was isolated from a woman between 18 and 30 years old in good health. This chain uses TRBV29-1 with TRBJ2-5; TRBD2 might be the D (7 bases). The sample taken for sequencing was blood. The CDR3 here is CSVQGLGGQTQYF. The CDR3 nucleotides are TGCAGCGTTCAGGGGCTGGGGGGGCAGACCCAGTACTTC.